Each of the 5 T cell receptor beta chains below was sequenced from the same sample in a study of T-cell memory formation after mild COVID-19. TCRdb independently ran MiXCR on the 5' RACE reads; one entry per CDR3 protein. The sample includes approximately 150,000 distinct CDR3 sequences, under 15% of them seen just once. The sequenced sample was PBMCs or a T cell subset sorted from them (not recorded which). The receptors originated from a man younger than 30 who had mild COVID-19 (a few samples of this study predate the infection). Cell type and time point are not known.

In this sample, this clonotype turned up a few times. The chain links TRBV5-1 to TRBJ1-2, with 7 bases aligning to TRBD1. This CDR3 has 16 amino acids. Trimming cost V 4 bases and J 0 bases; bases outside gene matches: 9. Germline V gene data show CDR1 as SGHRS and CDR2 as YFSETQ. CDR3 protein: CASSPEGAIANYGYTF. The CDR3 nucleotides read TGCGCCAGCAGCCCCGAGGGGGCAATAGCTAACTATGGCTACACCTTC.

The chain is built from TRBV4-3 and TRBJ1-2; tentative D call: TRBD1 (5 bases). Trimming pared 0 bases from V and 0 bases from J, leaving 11 bases between. The CDR3 is 16 amino acids. Germline CDR1 and CDR2: LGHNA and YSLEER. The CDR3 DNA sequence: TGCGCCAGCAGCCAAGAGGGACCGAACACTAACTATGGCTACACCTTC. It yields the protein CASSQEGPNTNYGYTF.

This clonotype was counted at least ten times. The V and J genes are TRBV5-1 and TRBJ2-5, with D possibly TRBD1 on 6 matching bases. V was shortened by 0 bases and J by 2 bases, with 11 bases between the two germline ends. This CDR3 region has 15 residues. Germline-derived CDR1 and CDR2 are SGHRS and YFSETQ. In nucleotides, the CDR3 is TGCGCCAGCAGCTTGGTGGACAGAAATCAAGAGACCCAGTACTTC. This sequence encodes CASSLVDRNQETQYF.

This clonotype was detected a few times. CDR3 amino acids: CASSDPLGIYEQYV. The CDR3 DNA reads TGTGCCAGCAGCGACCCCCTCGGGATCTACGAGCAGTACGTC. This sequence joins TRBV5-6 and TRBJ2-7; TRBD2 is a possible D gene (5 bases). Trimming removed 4 bases from V and 3 bases from J, with 14 bases in between. The germline V gene encodes CDR1 SGHDT and CDR2 YYEEEE. This CDR3 contains 14 residues.

This chain uses TRBV12-3 or TRBV12-4 with TRBJ2-5; the D is unclear. The CDR3 runs to 13 residues. The V gene lost 7 bases and the J gene lost 5 bases, with 14 bases spanning the gap. This chain's CDR3 is CASTLRMRETQYF. In DNA form, the CDR3 reads TGTGCCAGCACCCTACGGATGAGGGAGACCCAGTACTTC.